Presented here are 12 T cell receptor beta chains from one specimen sequenced in a study of lymphopenia after photon versus proton radiotherapy. Method: immunoSEQ multiplex PCR; TCRdb's copy keeps in-frame clones and lacks some. The sample records about 50,000 clones, 80% to 95% being singletons. The sample was peripheral blood, taken from a patient treated with photon-based radiotherapy. The receptors stem from a woman in her thirties or forties with cholangiocarcinoma.

The chain carries TRBV6-5 and TRBJ1-5, with 11 bases lining up with TRBD1. Trimming removed 6 bases from V and 7 bases from J; junction bases left unmatched: 5. The CDR3 is made up of 14 amino acids. Germline V gives CDR1 MNHEY, CDR2 SVGAGI. The chain's CDR3 is CASSRTGGGQPQHF. The CDR3 bases are TGTGCCAGCAGCCGGACAGGGGGCGGACAGCCCCAGCATTTT.

The chain carries TRBV5-5 and TRBJ1-3; D remains unclear. Germline assignment: CDR1 SGHKS and CDR2 YYEKEE (reference sequence). Trimming stripped 0 bases from V and 0 bases from J, with 10 bases between. The length of the CDR3 is 16 residues. The CDR3 DNA follows: TGTGCCAGCAGCTTGGCCGAAGGTCCCTCTGGAAACACCATATATTTT. Translated: CASSLAEGPSGNTIYF.

This rearrangement joins TRBV13 to TRBJ2-7; no firm D call. Germline V gene sequence: CDR1 PRHDT, CDR2 FYEKMQ (reference sequence). V shed 1 base and J shed 8 bases, with 9 bases lying between them. CDR3 length: 12 residues. CDR3 nucleotides: TGTGCCAGCAGCTTAGTAGCCCCGAAGCAGTACTTC. It is translated as CASSLVAPKQYF.

This chain joins TRBV28 and TRBJ1-2; possible D gene TRBD1, 6 bases. The germline V gene encodes CDR1 MDHEN and CDR2 SYDVKM. This CDR3 has 15 amino acids. V dropped 4 bases and J dropped 0 bases, with 12 bases sitting between them. The CDR3 region has the DNA TGTGCCAGCAGTTCCGCGGACAGAGCTAACTATGGCTACACCTTC. Protein sequence: CASSSADRANYGYTF.

V gene TRBV2 combines with J gene TRBJ2-2; the match to TRBD2 covers 12 bases. After removal of 3 bases from V and 7 bases from J, the junction contained 9 bases not matched to a gene. The CDR3 sequence is 17 residues long. Germline CDR1 SNHLY, CDR2 FYNNEI. CDR3 sequence (DNA): TGTGCCAGCAGTGATAGGGCGGCTAGCGGGAGGGTCGGGGAGCTGTTTTTT. It codes for CASSDRAASGRVGELFF.

CDR3 bases: TGTGCCAGCAGCGACACCCCGACGAGAGAGAACACTGAAGCTTTCTTT. Translation: CASSDTPTRENTEAFF. This chain links TRBV9 with TRBJ1-1; no reliable D call. Deletions cut 3 bases from V and 1 base from J, with 16 bases between. There are 16 residues in the CDR3. Germline-derived CDR1 and CDR2 are SGDLS and YYNGEE.

The gene calls are TRBV28 and TRBJ1-1; 12 bases fit TRBD1. With 4 bases clipped from V and 10 bases from J, the junction kept 10 bases outside the gene matches. Germline assignment: CDR1 MDHEN and CDR2 SYDVKM. The CDR3 has 15 amino acids. Here the CDR3 DNA reads TGTGCCAGCAGTTCGGGACAGGGGGCACGATCTCGAGCTTTCTTT. Translating gives CASSSGQGARSRAFF.

The chain combines TRBV7-8 with TRBJ2-2, with 7 positions matching TRBD2. The CDR3 runs 16 residues. V lost 5 bases, J lost 0 bases, and 6 bases stayed unmatched. The germline gives CDR1 SGHVS, CDR2 FQNEAQ. CDR3 DNA: TGTGCCAGCAGCCCGCTTAGCGGGTCGAACACCGGGGAGCTGTTTTTT. This codes for CASSPLSGSNTGELFF.

The rearrangement joins TRBV6-6 to TRBJ1-1; unclear D gene. V lost 5 bases and J lost 6, with 13 bases in between. Germline CDR1 reads MNHNY; CDR2 reads SVGAGI (reference sequence). The length of the CDR3 is 13 residues. The CDR3 loop is CASSDPALPEAFF. In DNA, the CDR3 is TGTGCCAGCAGTGACCCCGCATTGCCTGAAGCTTTCTTT.

The V and J genes are TRBV5-1 and TRBJ2-3; tentatively, D is TRBD1 (6 bases). The germline V gene has CDR1 SGHRS and CDR2 YFSETQ. V lost 3 bases and J 0 bases, leaving 14 bases between the germline ends. This CDR3 is built from 16 residues. The CDR3 DNA sequence: TGCGCCAGCAGCTATTCCACAGGGTGGAGCACAGATACGCAGTATTTT. Encoded protein: CASSYSTGWSTDTQYF.

This chain links TRBV21-1 with TRBJ1-1; TRBD1 was called by the table and not checked on the DNA. TRBV21-1 is given as a pseudogene. The CDR3 length is 18 residues. The CDR3 DNA sequence: TGTGCCAGCAGCATAAGGGGACAGGGGAAAAGGGGGAACACTGAAGCTTTCTTT. Protein sequence: CASSIRGQGKRGNTEAFF.

V usage is TRBV5-6 and J usage is TRBJ2-3; possibly TRBD1 for D (6 bases). V lost 4 bases and J lost 2, with 8 bases in between. The CDR3 sequence is 13 residues long. Germline loops: CDR1 SGHDT, CDR2 YYEEEE. The CDR3 sequence: CASSRTVTDTQYF. In DNA form, the CDR3 reads TGTGCCAGCAGCAGGACAGTCACAGATACGCAGTATTTT.